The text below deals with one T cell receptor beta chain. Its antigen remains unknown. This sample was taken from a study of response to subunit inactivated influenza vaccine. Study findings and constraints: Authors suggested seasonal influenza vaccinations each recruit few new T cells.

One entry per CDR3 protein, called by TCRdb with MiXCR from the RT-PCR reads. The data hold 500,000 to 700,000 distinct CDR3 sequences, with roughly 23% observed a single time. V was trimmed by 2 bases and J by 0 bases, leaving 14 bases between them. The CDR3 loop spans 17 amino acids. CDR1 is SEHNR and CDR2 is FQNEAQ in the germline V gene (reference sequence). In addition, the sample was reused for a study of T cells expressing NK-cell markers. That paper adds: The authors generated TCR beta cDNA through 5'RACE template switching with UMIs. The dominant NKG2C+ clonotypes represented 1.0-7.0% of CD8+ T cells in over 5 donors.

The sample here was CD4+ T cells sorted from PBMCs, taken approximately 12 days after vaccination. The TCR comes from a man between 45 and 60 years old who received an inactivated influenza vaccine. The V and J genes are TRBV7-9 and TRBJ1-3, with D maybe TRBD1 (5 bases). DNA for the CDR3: TGTGCCAGCAGCTTATATGCCAGGGAGAGCTCTGGAAACACCATATATTTT. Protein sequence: CASSLYARESSGNTIYF.